The 10 T cell receptor beta chains presented below share a single source sample, sequenced in a study of T cell changes during pregnancy in multiple sclerosis (dated by TCRdb to the late 2010s). Library creation used the immunoSEQ multiplex PCR assay. As stored in TCRdb, this immuneACCESS dataset retains in-frame rearrangements with V and J assigned. A fraction of the clones does not appear; measured against another copy, unresolved V genes explain less than half of the discrepancy, and the remainder lacks a known reason. For this sample there are roughly 84,000 clones; just over 90% appear just once. The top ten constitute about 1.3% of the sample. The sample here was peripheral blood, taken in the third trimester of pregnancy. Receptors originate from a female donor in good health, enrolled as a control in a pregnancy study.

The chain is built from TRBV5-1 and TRBJ1-1, with D tentatively TRBD1 (6 bases). V was trimmed by 1 base and J by 2 bases, leaving 9 bases between them. The CDR3 totals 14 residues. Looked up from germline, CDR1 is SGHRS and CDR2 is YFSETQ. For the CDR3, the DNA is TGCGCCAGCAGCTTGAGGGGGGGAAACACTGAAGCTTTCTTT. It codes for CASSLRGGNTEAFF.

The CDR3 DNA reads as TGTGCCAGCTCACGATCTTCATTGGGCCTGAACACTGAAGCTTTCTTT. It encodes CASSRSSLGLNTEAFF. This chain joins TRBV18 and TRBJ1-1; no definite D call. CDR3 length: 16 residues. Trimming took off 4 bases at V and 0 bases at J, with 15 bases between the two ends. Germline V gene sequence: CDR1 KGHSH, CDR2 LQKENI.

The J gene is TRBJ2-7, the V gene TRBV4-1; maybe TRBD2 (6 bases). V gave up 3 bases and J gave up 6 bases, with 15 bases separating them. The germline V gene encodes CDR1 MGHRA and CDR2 YSYEKL. This CDR3 comprises 14 residues. In DNA form, the CDR3 reads TGCGCCAGCAGCCATGTCGGGACTGACGGCGAGCAGTACTTC. Amino acid sequence: CASSHVGTDGEQYF.

The rearrangement joins TRBV7-2 to TRBJ2-3, with TRBD2 matching 13 bases. V was clipped by 6 bases and J by 3 bases; unmatched bases: 6. Germline assignment: CDR1 SGHTA and CDR2 FQGNSA. There are 16 residues in the CDR3. DNA for the CDR3: TGTGCCAGCAGTCAACTAGCGGGAGGGCCAACAGATACGCAGTATTTT. It specifies CASSQLAGGPTDTQYF.

The CDR3 DNA reads as TGTGCCAGCAGGACCGACATATACTATGGCTACACCTTC. Its translation is CASRTDIYYGYTF. The chain couples TRBV28 to TRBJ1-2; D is unresolved. Per the germline V gene, CDR1 is MDHEN and CDR2 is SYDVKM. Between the trimmed V and J ends, which lost 6 bases and 3 bases, there was a span of 11 bases. CDR3 length: 13 residues.

Only one count was recorded for this clone. This chain joins TRBV11-2 and TRBJ2-1; D gene ambiguous. The CDR3 has 14 residues. Germline V gene lookup returns CDR1 SGHAT and CDR2 FQNNGV. The V end was cut by 5 bases, the J end by 0 bases, with 8 bases between. The CDR3 region has the DNA TGTGCCAGCAGCCCTCGACTCTCCTACAATGAGCAGTTCTTC. Protein sequence: CASSPRLSYNEQFF.

The rearrangement uses TRBV5-1 and TRBJ2-5; D remains unclear. Germline CDR1 is SGHRS and CDR2 is YFSETQ. This CDR3 comprises 15 residues. Trimming removed 1 base from V and 5 bases from J, with 15 bases in between. The CDR3 DNA follows: TGCGCCAGCAGCTTGAGCTCCGTGGTGATGGAGACCCAGTACTTC. Translation gives CASSLSSVVMETQYF.

The V gene is TRBV19, the J gene TRBJ1-1; D might be TRBD1 (5 bases). This CDR3 spans 15 amino acids. The V and J ends lost 7 bases and 1 base respectively, with 16 bases between them. Germline V lookup: CDR1 LNHDA, CDR2 SQIVND (reference sequence). CDR3 loop: CASTLGGAGNTEAFF. CDR3 DNA: TGTGCCAGTACCCTCGGCGGGGCGGGGAACACTGAAGCTTTCTTT.

In DNA form, the CDR3 reads TGTGCCAGCAGACCCGGGACAGGAGACGAGCAGTACTTC. It specifies CASRPGTGDEQYF. The chain employs TRBV5-4 and TRBJ2-7; TRBD1 matches 8 bases. V lost 5 bases to trimming and J lost 5 bases; unmatched junction nucleotides: 6. The CDR3 loop spans 13 amino acids. The V gene's germline CDR1 is SGHNT and CDR2 YYREEE (reference sequence).

This clone has just a few counts. V usage is TRBV2 and J usage is TRBJ1-5; D is undetermined. Germline CDR1 SNHLY, CDR2 FYNNEI. Trimming left V 2 bases short and J 2 bases short, with 10 bases between. The CDR3 spans 15 residues. The CDR3 loop reads CASSETSKGNQPQHF. The CDR3 region has the DNA TGTGCCAGCAGTGAAACATCGAAAGGCAATCAGCCCCAGCATTTT.